The TCR beta chain described here comes from a study of PD-1 blockade in mismatch repair-deficient tumors. Study as a whole: Patients had approximately 11 mismatch repair-deficient cancer types and were previously treated and progressing.

Study-wide results and limits: Tumor-resident clones, often undetectable pretreatment in blood, expanded then contracted after pembrolizumab.

Generated by immunoSEQ multiplex PCR, the TCRdb table keeps only in-frame clones and is missing some. The sample carries more than 95,000 clones, about 88% recorded once. With regard to this clone: Its antigen is currently unknown.

This CDR3 region has 13 residues. In germline, CDR1 is SGHNT, CDR2 YENEEA. The V end lost 6 bases, the J end lost 4 bases, and 13 bases lay between the germline ends. This chain connects TRBV11-3 to TRBJ2-7, with a weak D call TRBD1 (6 bases). The origin of this receptor is an adult with mismatch repair-deficient cancer. Sequencing used peripheral blood, obtained 44 weeks after starting pembrolizumab. The CDR3 sequence: CASSLDRRYEQYF. CDR3 sequence (DNA): TGTGCCAGCAGTCTAGACAGGAGATACGAGCAGTACTTC. Combining the CDR3 with reference TRBV11-3 and TRBJ2-7 gives the whole variable domain EAGVVQSPRYKIIEKKQPVAFWCNPISGHNTLYWYLQNLGQGPELLIRYENEEAVDDSQLPKDRFSAERLKGVDSTLKIQPAELGDSAVYLCASSLDRRYEQYFGPGTRLTVT.